The sample holds a few counts of the clone carrying this TCR beta chain. Its antigen is undetermined. This specimen comes from a study of T cell repertoires in cytomegalovirus infection. Background on the study: CMV epitopes that were recently identified and HLA-C-restricted were used alongside well-studied HLA-B-restricted ones. It can be stated that public TCR beta signatures indicated CMV infection as well as a matching HLA type.

Each CDR3 protein gets one entry after TCRdb re-called the reads with MiXCR. This table holds around 900,000 distinct CDR3 sequences, around 31% found once. The receptor was isolated from a human donor in good health (CMV status not recorded). Some clones in this sample may be carry-over from other donors' samples. Sequenced here: cultured CD8+ T cells from PBMCs, sampled from culture after CMV antigen stimulation.

The CDR3 DNA is TGTGCCAGCAGTACCCGGTTAAATGATCAGCCCCAGCATTTT. This encodes CASSTRLNDQPQHF. The chain employs TRBV6-8 and TRBJ1-5; D not resolved. The CDR3 totals 14 residues. The V end was cut by 5 bases, the J end by 5 bases, with 13 bases between. Looked up from germline, CDR1 is MNHGY and CDR2 is SAAAGT.